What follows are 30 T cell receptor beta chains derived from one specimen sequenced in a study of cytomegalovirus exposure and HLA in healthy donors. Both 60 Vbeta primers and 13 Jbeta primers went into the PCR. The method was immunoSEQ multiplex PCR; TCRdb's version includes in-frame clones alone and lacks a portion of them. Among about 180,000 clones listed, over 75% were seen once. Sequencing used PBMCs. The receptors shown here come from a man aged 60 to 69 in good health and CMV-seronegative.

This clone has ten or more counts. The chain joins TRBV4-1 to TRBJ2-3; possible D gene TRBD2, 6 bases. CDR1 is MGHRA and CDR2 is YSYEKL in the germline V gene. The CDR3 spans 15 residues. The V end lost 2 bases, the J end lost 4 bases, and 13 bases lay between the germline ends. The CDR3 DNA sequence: TGCGCCAGCAGCCAAACCCGGGGGACGCCAGATACGCAGTATTTT. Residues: CASSQTRGTPDTQYF.

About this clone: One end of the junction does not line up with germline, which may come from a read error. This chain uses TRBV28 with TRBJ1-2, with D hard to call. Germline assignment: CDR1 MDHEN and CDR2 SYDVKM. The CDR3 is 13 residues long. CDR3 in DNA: TGTGCCAGCAGTTTAGACCGGGTTTACGGCTACCCCTTC. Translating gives CASSLDRVYGYPF.

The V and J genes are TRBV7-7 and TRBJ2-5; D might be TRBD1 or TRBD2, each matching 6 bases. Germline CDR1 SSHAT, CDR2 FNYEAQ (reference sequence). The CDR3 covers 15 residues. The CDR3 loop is CTSSSLLRDIGDQYF. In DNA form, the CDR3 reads TGTACTAGCAGCTCCCTCCTCCGGGACATAGGGGACCAGTACTTC.

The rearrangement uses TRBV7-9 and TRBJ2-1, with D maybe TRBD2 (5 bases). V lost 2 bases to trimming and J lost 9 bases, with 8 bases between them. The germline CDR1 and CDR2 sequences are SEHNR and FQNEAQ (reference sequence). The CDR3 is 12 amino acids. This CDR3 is CASSLSGIEQFF. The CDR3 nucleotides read TGTGCCAGCAGCTTATCCGGGATTGAGCAGTTCTTC. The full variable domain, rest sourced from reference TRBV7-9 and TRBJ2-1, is DTGVSQNPRHKITKRGQNVTFRCDPISEHNRLYWYRQTLGQGPEFLTYFQNEAQLEKSRLLSDRFSAERPKGSFSTLEIQRTEQGDSAMYLCASSLSGIEQFFGPGTRLTVL.

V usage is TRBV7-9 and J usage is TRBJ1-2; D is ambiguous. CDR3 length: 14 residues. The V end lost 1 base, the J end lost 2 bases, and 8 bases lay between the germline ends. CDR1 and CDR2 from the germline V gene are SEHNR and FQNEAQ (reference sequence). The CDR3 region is CASSLDTGNYGYTF. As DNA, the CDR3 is TGTGCCAGCAGCTTAGATACGGGGAACTATGGCTACACCTTC.

The CDR3 nucleotides read TGTGCCAGCAGCTTAAGGCGGGGGGGGCTAGCGGGAGTCGGGACCCAGTACTTC. Translation: CASSLRRGGLAGVGTQYF. The rearrangement links TRBV7-2 to TRBJ2-5; 10 bases are shared with TRBD2. V was clipped by 2 bases and J by 7 bases; unmatched bases: 16. The CDR3 extends over 18 amino acids. CDR1 is SGHTA, CDR2 FQGNSA, per germline.

This CDR3 is CASSLTVPQGSYPYEQYF. In DNA, the CDR3 is TGTGCCAGCAGTTTGACAGTCCCACAAGGGTCCTACCCCTACGAGCAGTACTTC. The chain is built from TRBV27 and TRBJ2-5; D is possibly TRBD1 (5 bases). The J call is uncertain, as TRBJ2-7 better fits the DNA end. The CDR3 consists of 18 residues. Germline CDR1 MNHEY, CDR2 SMNVEV (reference sequence).

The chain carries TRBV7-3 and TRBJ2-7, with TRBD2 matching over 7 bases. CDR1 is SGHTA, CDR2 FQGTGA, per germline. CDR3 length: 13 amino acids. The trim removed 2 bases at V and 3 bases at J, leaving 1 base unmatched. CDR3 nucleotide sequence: TGTGCCAGCAGCTTAGGGGGGGGCTACGAGCAGTACTTC. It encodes CASSLGGGYEQYF.

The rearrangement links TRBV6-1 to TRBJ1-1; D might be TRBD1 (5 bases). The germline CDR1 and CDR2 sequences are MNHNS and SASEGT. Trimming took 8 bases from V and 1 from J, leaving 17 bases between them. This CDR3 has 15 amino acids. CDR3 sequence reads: CASVNGGGGNTEAFF. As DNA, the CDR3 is TGTGCCAGCGTCAACGGCGGGGGAGGGAACACTGAAGCTTTCTTT.

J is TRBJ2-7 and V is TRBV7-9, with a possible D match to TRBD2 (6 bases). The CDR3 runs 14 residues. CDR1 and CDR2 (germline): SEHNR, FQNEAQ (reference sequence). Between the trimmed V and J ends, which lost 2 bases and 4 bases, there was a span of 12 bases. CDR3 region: CASSLIGAGYEQYF. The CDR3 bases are TGTGCCAGCAGCTTAATAGGGGCGGGGTACGAGCAGTACTTC.

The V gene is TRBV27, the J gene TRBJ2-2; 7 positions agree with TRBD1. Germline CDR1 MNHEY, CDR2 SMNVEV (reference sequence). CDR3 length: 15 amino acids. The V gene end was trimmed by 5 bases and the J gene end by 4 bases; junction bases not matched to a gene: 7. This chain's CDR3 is CASSPWTGSTGELFF. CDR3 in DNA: TGTGCCAGCAGTCCCTGGACAGGATCCACCGGGGAGCTGTTTTTT.

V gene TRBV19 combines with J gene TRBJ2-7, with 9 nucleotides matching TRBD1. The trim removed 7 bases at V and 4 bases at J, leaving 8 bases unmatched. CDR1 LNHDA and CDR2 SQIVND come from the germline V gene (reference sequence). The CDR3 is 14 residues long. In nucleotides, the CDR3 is TGTGCCAGTAATCGTAGGACAGGGGATTACGAGCAGTACTTC. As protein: CASNRRTGDYEQYF.

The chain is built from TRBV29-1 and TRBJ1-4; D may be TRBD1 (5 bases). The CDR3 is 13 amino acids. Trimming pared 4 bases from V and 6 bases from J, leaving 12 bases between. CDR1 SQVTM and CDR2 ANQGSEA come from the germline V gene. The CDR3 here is CSVAQGSDEKLFF. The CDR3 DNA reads TGCAGCGTTGCGCAGGGTTCGGATGAAAAACTGTTTTTT.

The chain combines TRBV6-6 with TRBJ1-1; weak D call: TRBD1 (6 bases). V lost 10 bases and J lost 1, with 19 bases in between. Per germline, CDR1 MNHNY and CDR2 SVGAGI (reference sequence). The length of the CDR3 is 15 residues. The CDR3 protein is CAIRSRTAKNTEAFF. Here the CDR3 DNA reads TGTGCCATCAGATCCCGGACAGCAAAGAACACTGAAGCTTTCTTT.

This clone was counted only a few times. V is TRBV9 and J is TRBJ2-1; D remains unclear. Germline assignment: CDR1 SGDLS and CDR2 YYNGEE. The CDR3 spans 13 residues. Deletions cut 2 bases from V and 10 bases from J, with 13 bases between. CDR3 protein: CASSVGGTPEQFF. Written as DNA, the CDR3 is TGTGCCAGCAGCGTCGGCGGTACTCCGGAGCAGTTCTTC.

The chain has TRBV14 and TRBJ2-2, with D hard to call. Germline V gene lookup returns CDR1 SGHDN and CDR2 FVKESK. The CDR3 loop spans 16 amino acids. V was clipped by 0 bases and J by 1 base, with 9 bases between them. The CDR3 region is CASSQDVPRNTGELFF. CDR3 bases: TGTGCCAGCAGCCAAGATGTACCGAGGAACACCGGGGAGCTGTTTTTT.

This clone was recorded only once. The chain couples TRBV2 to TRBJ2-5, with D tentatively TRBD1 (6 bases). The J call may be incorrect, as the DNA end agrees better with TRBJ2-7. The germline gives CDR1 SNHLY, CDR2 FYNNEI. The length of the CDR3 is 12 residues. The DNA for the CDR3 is TGTGCCAGCAGCGAACAGGGCGGCGAGCAGTACTTC. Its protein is CASSEQGGEQYF.

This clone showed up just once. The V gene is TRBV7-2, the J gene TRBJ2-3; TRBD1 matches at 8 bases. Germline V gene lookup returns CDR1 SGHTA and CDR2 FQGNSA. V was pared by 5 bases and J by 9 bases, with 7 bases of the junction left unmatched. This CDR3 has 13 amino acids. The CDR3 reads CASSQGAILTQYF. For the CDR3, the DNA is TGTGCCAGCAGCCAGGGGGCTATACTCACGCAGTATTTT.

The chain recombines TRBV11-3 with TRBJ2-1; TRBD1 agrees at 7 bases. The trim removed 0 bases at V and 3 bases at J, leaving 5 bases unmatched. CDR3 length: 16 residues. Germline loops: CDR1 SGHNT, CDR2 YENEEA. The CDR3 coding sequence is TGTGCCAGCAGCTTAGAAGGGACAGACCTCTACAATGAGCAGTTCTTC. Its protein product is CASSLEGTDLYNEQFF.

Here the CDR3 reads CASSPGTSGGLLSTDTQYF. The CDR3, as DNA: TGCGCCAGCAGCCCGGGGACTAGCGGGGGGCTTCTTAGCACAGATACGCAGTATTTT. The chain joins TRBV5-1 to TRBJ2-3; 15 nucleotides line up with TRBD2. CDR1 and CDR2 (germline): SGHRS, YFSETQ. Trimming at V came to 4 bases and at J to 0 bases, leaving 9 bases not matched to a gene. The CDR3 extends over 19 amino acids.

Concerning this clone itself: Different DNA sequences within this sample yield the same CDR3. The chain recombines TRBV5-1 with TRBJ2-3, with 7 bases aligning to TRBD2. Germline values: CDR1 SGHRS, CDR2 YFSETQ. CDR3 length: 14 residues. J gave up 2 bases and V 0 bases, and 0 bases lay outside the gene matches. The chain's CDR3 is CASSLGLATDTQYF. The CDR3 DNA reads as TGCGCCAGCAGCTTGGGACTAGCCACAGATACGCAGTATTTT.

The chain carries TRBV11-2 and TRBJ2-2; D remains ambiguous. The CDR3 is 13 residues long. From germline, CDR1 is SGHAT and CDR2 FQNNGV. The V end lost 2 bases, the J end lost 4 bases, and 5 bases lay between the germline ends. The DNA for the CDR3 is TGTGCCAGCAGCTTAAGAGTCACCGGGGAGCTGTTTTTT. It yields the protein CASSLRVTGELFF.

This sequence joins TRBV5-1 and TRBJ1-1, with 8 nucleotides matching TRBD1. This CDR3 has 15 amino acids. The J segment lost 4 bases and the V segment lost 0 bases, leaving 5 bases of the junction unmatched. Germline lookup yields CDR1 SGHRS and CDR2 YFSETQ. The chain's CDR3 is CASSLVDRVVTEAFF. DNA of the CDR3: TGCGCCAGCAGCTTGGTGGACAGGGTAGTCACTGAAGCTTTCTTT.

The CDR3 is CASRGPSGTEAFF. The CDR3 nucleotides are TGTGCCAGCAGGGGTCCCTCGGGCACTGAAGCTTTCTTT. This chain links TRBV7-9 with TRBJ1-1; unclear D gene. The V end lost 6 bases, the J end lost 4 bases, and 12 bases lay between the germline ends. Germline V CDR1 and CDR2: SEHNR, FQNEAQ (reference sequence). There are 13 residues in the CDR3.

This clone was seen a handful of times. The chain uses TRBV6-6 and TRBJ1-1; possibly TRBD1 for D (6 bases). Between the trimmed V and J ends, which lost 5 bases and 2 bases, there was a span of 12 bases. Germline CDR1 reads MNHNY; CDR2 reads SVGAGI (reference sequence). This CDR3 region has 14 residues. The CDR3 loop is CASSPRQVNTEAFF. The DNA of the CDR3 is TGTGCCAGCAGTCCGAGACAGGTTAACACTGAAGCTTTCTTT.

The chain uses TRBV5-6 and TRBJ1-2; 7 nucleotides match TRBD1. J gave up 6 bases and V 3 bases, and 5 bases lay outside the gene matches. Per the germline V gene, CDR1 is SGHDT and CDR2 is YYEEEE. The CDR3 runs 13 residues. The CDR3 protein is CASSWDSRNGYTF. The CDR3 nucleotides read TGTGCCAGCAGCTGGGACAGTCGGAATGGCTACACCTTC.

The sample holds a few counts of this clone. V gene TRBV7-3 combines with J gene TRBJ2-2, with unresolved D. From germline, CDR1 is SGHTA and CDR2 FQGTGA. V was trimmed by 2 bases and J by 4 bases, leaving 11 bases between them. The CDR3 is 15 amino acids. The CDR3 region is CASSLGPAGTGELFF. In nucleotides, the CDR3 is TGTGCCAGCAGCTTAGGTCCTGCCGGCACCGGGGAGCTGTTTTTT.

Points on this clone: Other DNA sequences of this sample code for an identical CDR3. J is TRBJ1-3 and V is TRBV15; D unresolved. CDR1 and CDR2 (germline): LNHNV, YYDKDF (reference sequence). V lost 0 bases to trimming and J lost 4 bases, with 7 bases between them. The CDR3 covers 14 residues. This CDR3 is CATSRDRGGNTIYF. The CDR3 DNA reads TGTGCCACCAGCAGAGATAGAGGGGGAAACACCATATATTTT.

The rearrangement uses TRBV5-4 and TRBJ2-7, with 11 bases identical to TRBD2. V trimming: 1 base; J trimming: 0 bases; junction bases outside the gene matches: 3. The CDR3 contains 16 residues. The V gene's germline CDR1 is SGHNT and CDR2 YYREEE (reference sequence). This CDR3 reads CASSLPSGGISYEQYF. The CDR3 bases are TGTGCCAGCAGCTTGCCTAGCGGGGGGATCTCCTACGAGCAGTACTTC.

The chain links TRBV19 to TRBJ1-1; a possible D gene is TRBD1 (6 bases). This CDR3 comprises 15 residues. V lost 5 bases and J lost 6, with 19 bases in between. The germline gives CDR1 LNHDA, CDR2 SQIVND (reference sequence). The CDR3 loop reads CASSWAGEFYAEAFF. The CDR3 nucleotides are TGTGCCAGTAGTTGGGCAGGGGAGTTCTACGCTGAAGCTTTCTTT.